These 21 T cell receptor beta chains were sequenced from one sample in a study of shared clonotypes between healthy human individuals. TCRdb's table, derived via immunoSEQ multiplex PCR, lists solely in-frame clones and lacks some. The sample carries 190,000 or so clones, 65% to 70% recorded once. Sequencing was done on a sample of memory CD4+ T cells sorted from blood. Subset defined: CD45RA-negative fraction. The receptors derive from a man aged 25-45 years in good health.

J is TRBJ1-4 and V is TRBV7-2, with D possibly being TRBD1 (6 bases). Germline V gives CDR1 SGHTA, CDR2 FQGNSA. V gave up 4 bases and J gave up 7 bases, with 16 bases separating them. CDR3 length: 15 amino acids. This chain's CDR3 is CASSYQRGAGEKLFF. In DNA form, the CDR3 reads TGTGCCAGCAGCTACCAACGGGGGGCGGGTGAAAAACTGTTTTTT.

This clone was picked up one time. CDR3 sequence (DNA): TGTGCCAGCAGTCCGCCGGGGACTAGTCCCTACGAGCAGTACTTC. Translated, it gives CASSPPGTSPYEQYF. The rearrangement joins TRBV27 to TRBJ2-7, with 8 bases lining up with TRBD2. Trimming removed 5 bases from V and 2 bases from J; junction bases left unmatched: 8. The CDR3 runs to 15 residues. Germline lookup yields CDR1 MNHEY and CDR2 SMNVEV (reference sequence).

Remarks on this clone: This CDR3 is also generated by other DNA sequences in the sample. The chain couples TRBV6-6 to TRBJ2-5; D remains unclear. Germline V CDR1 and CDR2: MNHNY, SVGAGI (reference sequence). The CDR3 runs to 12 residues. V gave up 0 bases and J gave up 2 bases, with 1 base separating them. This chain's CDR3 is CASSYSQETQYF. CDR3 nucleotides: TGTGCCAGCAGTTACTCTCAAGAGACCCAGTACTTC.

V and J are TRBV2 and TRBJ1-1; 7 bases line up with TRBD1. Losses at the gene ends were 4 bases for V and 3 bases for J; bases not matched to a gene: 8. This CDR3 comprises 15 residues. The germline CDR1 and CDR2 sequences are SNHLY and FYNNEI. The CDR3: CASSATGLRDTEAFF. CDR3 nucleotide sequence: TGTGCCAGCAGTGCGACAGGGCTACGGGACACTGAAGCTTTCTTT.

The V and J genes are TRBV18 and TRBJ1-3; D is uncertain. Per the germline V gene, CDR1 is KGHSH and CDR2 is LQKENI. The CDR3 extends over 17 amino acids. Trimming left V 0 bases short and J 0 bases short, with 12 bases between. CDR3 in amino acids: CASSPPTGSLSGNTIYF. CDR3 DNA: TGTGCCAGCTCACCACCGACGGGGTCCCTCTCTGGAAACACCATATATTTT.

V is TRBV5-1 and J is TRBJ2-1; D unresolved. The CDR3 totals 13 residues. V lost 1 base and J lost 8, with 10 bases in between. Germline CDR1 is SGHRS and CDR2 is YFSETQ. The CDR3 region has the DNA TGCGCCAGCAGCTTGTATACGACGGATGAGCAGTTCTTC. Protein sequence: CASSLYTTDEQFF.

The chain employs TRBV15 and TRBJ2-5, with D possibly matching TRBD1 (5 bases). The CDR3 loop spans 11 amino acids. V lost 9 bases and J lost 2, with 7 bases in between. Germline V gene lookup returns CDR1 LNHNV and CDR2 YYDKDF (reference sequence). CDR3 nucleotide sequence: TGTGCCACGGGGCAGCAAGAGACCCAGTACTTC. Protein product: CATGQQETQYF.

V and J are TRBV29-1 and TRBJ2-2; 8 bases align to TRBD2. Germline loops: CDR1 SQVTM, CDR2 ANQGSEA. V dropped 1 base and J dropped 6; count of bases not matched to a gene: 7. CDR3 length: 15 residues. CDR3 sequence reads: CSVEGGGGRPGELFF. DNA for the CDR3: TGCAGCGTTGAAGGGGGCGGGGGGCGCCCCGGGGAGCTGTTTTTT.

The gene calls are TRBV5-4 and TRBJ1-1, with D tentatively TRBD1 (5 bases). Germline V gene data show CDR1 as SGHNT and CDR2 as YYREEE (reference sequence). This CDR3 is 15 amino acids long. V was shortened by 0 bases and J by 0 bases, with 9 bases between the two germline ends. CDR3 nucleotide sequence: TGTGCCAGCAGCTTGGGGGGGGTTCTGAACACTGAAGCTTTCTTT. It yields the protein CASSLGGVLNTEAFF.

The CDR3 loop is CASRSDREQFF. The CDR3 DNA follows: TGCGCCAGCAGAAGCGATCGTGAGCAGTTCTTC. The gene calls are TRBV5-1 and TRBJ2-1; D call uncertain. The germline V gene has CDR1 SGHRS and CDR2 YFSETQ. The CDR3 loop spans 11 amino acids. Trimming removed 5 bases from V and 9 bases from J, with 9 bases in between.

The chain carries TRBV15 and TRBJ2-5, with D possibly TRBD1 on 6 matching bases. The ends were cut back, 5 bases at V and 3 bases at J, with 10 bases in the middle. The CDR3 runs 13 residues. Germline CDR1 is LNHNV and CDR2 is YYDKDF (reference sequence). This CDR3 reads CATSFDRKETQYF. CDR3 nucleotide sequence: TGTGCCACCAGCTTTGACAGGAAAGAGACCCAGTACTTC.

The chain has TRBV11-2 and TRBJ2-2, with D hard to call. Trimming cost V 4 bases and J 5 bases, with 17 bases left between them. This CDR3 region has 16 residues. Germline CDR1 reads SGHAT; CDR2 reads FQNNGV. DNA for the CDR3: TGTGCCAGCAGCTCCCCTAGTATGGTAGGAACCGGGGAGCTGTTTTTT. Translating it yields CASSSPSMVGTGELFF.

This chain links TRBV11-1 with TRBJ2-7, with 10 bases fitting TRBD2. The CDR3 consists of 16 residues. V gave up 5 bases and J gave up 2 bases; unmatched junction bases: 9. Germline CDR1 reads SGHAT; CDR2 reads FQDESV (reference sequence). The CDR3 DNA reads as TGTGCCAGCAGCCCCCAAAGGACTAGCGGAGCCTACGAGCAGTACTTC. Protein sequence: CASSPQRTSGAYEQYF.

The V gene is TRBV7-2, the J gene TRBJ1-1; D is unresolved. This CDR3 has 15 amino acids. The V gene's germline CDR1 is SGHTA and CDR2 FQGNSA. V lost 4 bases, J lost 7 bases, and 19 bases lay in between. Here the CDR3 DNA reads TGTGCCAGCAGCTCCCAACCTTCGATGGGCGGTGAAGCTTTCTTT. Residues: CASSSQPSMGGEAFF.

The rearrangement links TRBV18 to TRBJ2-1; tentatively, D is TRBD2 (6 bases). The V gene lost 6 bases and the J gene lost 0 bases, with 18 bases spanning the gap. This CDR3 has 17 amino acids. Germline V gene data show CDR1 as KGHSH and CDR2 as LQKENI. The CDR3 DNA reads TGTGCCAGCTCGCTAAAGGGCCGGGAGAGCTCCTACAATGAGCAGTTCTTC. Amino acids: CASSLKGRESSYNEQFF.

This chain connects TRBV5-4 to TRBJ1-1, with D hard to call. Germline V gives CDR1 SGHNT, CDR2 YYREEE (reference sequence). CDR3 length equals 14 residues. Trimming removed 2 bases from V and 0 bases from J, with 8 bases in between. CDR3 residues: CASSFARLNTEAFF. The CDR3 DNA is TGTGCCAGCAGCTTTGCTCGACTGAACACTGAAGCTTTCTTT.

This clone was detected only a few times. V gene TRBV6-1 combines with J gene TRBJ1-3, with 7 bases lining up with TRBD1. Germline CDR1 and CDR2: MNHNS and SASEGT. This CDR3 has 15 residues. Trimming at V came to 7 bases and at J to 0 bases, leaving 6 bases not matched to a gene. The CDR3: CASKRGQISGNTIYF. The DNA of the CDR3 is TGTGCCAGCAAACGGGGACAGATCTCTGGAAACACCATATATTTT.

The chain carries TRBV4-3 and TRBJ1-2, with D unclear. The CDR3 length is 16 residues. CDR1 LGHNA and CDR2 YSLEER come from the germline V gene. V lost 0 bases and J lost 7, with 18 bases in between. CDR3 sequence reads: CASSQDLFLGISGYTF. CDR3 nucleotides: TGCGCCAGCAGCCAAGATCTTTTTCTAGGGATTTCTGGCTACACCTTC.

This chain links TRBV9 with TRBJ2-5; possibly TRBD1 for D (5 bases). Germline V gene data show CDR1 as SGDLS and CDR2 as YYNGEE. Trimming shortened V by 2 bases and J by 0 bases, and 8 bases separated the two germline ends. The CDR3 runs to 14 residues. The CDR3 loop reads CASSVRGYQETQYF. The DNA for the CDR3 is TGTGCCAGCAGCGTTAGGGGATACCAAGAGACCCAGTACTTC.

Only a few counts were recorded for this clone. The rearrangement uses TRBV4-1 and TRBJ2-5; 8 nucleotides agree with TRBD2. The ends lost 4 bases at V and 1 base at J; junction bases unmatched: 5. Germline V gene lookup returns CDR1 MGHRA and CDR2 YSYEKL. The CDR3 length is 15 residues. CDR3 in amino acids: CASSRLLAAQETQYF. In nucleotides, the CDR3 is TGCGCCAGCAGCCGCCTACTAGCGGCCCAAGAGACCCAGTACTTC.

The chain has TRBV10-3 and TRBJ1-3; 7 bases are a match to TRBD1. CDR1 is ENHRY and CDR2 is SYGVKD in the germline V gene. The CDR3 length is 12 residues. The J segment lost 7 bases and the V segment lost 8 bases, leaving 5 bases of the junction unmatched. The CDR3 DNA reads TGTGCCATCGGCGGGGACAGCAACACCATATATTTT. Protein: CAIGGDSNTIYF.